This entry is about one T cell receptor beta chain. Its target is unknown. Treatment described: oral pan-JAK inhibitor, 5-10 mg twice daily. Separation by sorting yielded CD4+ and CD8+ T cells from PBMCs. This entry comes from a study of CD8+ T cells in alopecia areata. In each case, RNA was isolated and then reverse transcribed into cDNA as the sequencing template. Data came from immunoSEQ multiplex PCR; TCRdb stores just in-frame clones and leaves some out. Among about 210,000 clones listed, 50% to 75% were seen once. With 7 bases removed from V and 6 bases from J, the gap between germline ends came to 19 bases. CDR3 size: 14 residues. Germline V gene data show CDR1 as MNHEY and CDR2 as SVGAGI. Study findings and constraints: Against the mouse data, patients shared TCRs less clearly, possibly for HLA reasons. Researchers report lesional scalp, most notably alopecia totalis/universalis, outstripped normal scalp in clonality.

The sample was CD4+ T cells sorted from blood, taken at week 4, from a patient treated with tofacitinib. The TCR sequence derives from a human donor with alopecia areata. This chain connects TRBV6-5 to TRBJ2-7, with D perhaps matching TRBD1 (7 bases). This CDR3 is CASTPRGTAGEQYF. CDR3 DNA sequence: TGTGCCAGCACCCCCCGAGGGACAGCGGGCGAGCAGTACTTC.